This TCR beta chain was captured in a study of T cell repertoires in cytomegalovirus infection. Study summary: In the study, CMV epitopes included recently identified HLA-C-restricted and well-studied HLA-B-restricted ones. Shared public TCR beta signatures pointed to both CMV infection and a matching HLA type. Findings of the study overall: Across the ex vivo response, the dominant clonotypes were HLA-C-restricted CMV-specific TCR beta clonotypes.

From the reads, TCRdb called clonotypes with MiXCR, one entry per CDR3 protein. The table has about 74,000 distinct CDR3 sequences, around 27% seen once. The CDR3 totals 15 residues. Germline V gene sequence: CDR1 SGHAT, CDR2 FQNNGV. Regarding this clonotype: Antigen: not known. Germline is not matched at one junction end, which may reflect a read error.

This rearrangement joins TRBV11-2 to TRBJ2-7; 11 nucleotides match TRBD2. The sample consisted of CD8+ T cells from cultured PBMCs, taken from culture after CMV antigen stimulation. This TCR was sampled from a human donor in good health (CMV status not recorded). Some clones in this sample may be carry-over from other donors' samples. The CDR3 DNA reads as TGCGCCAGCAGTAGTGGGACTAGCGGTTACTACGAGCAGTACTTC. Translated: CASSSGTSGYYEQYF.